These T cell receptor beta chains were read from a single sample in a study of blood T cell repertoires in COVID-19. Some clones are missing from TCRdb's copy, which holds only in-frame ones; the method was immunoSEQ multiplex PCR. The sample has some 48,000 clones, 80% to 90% seen once; the top ten hold roughly 2.9%. The sample comprised peripheral blood. The receptors here all came from a woman aged 80 or over with acute or convalescent COVID-19. The CDR3 runs from the conserved cysteine through the conserved F or W. Fields, in order: CDR3 length, V gene, clone size, D gene, J gene, CDR3 DNA, CDR3 protein. The D gene is left open where the match is weak. Where a row states a size, it is once, few, many or the class of an expanded clone; other rows omit it.

16,TRBV5-6,.,TRBD1,TRBJ1-3,TGTGCCAGCAGCTCAAGACAGGGGGCGCATGGAAACACCATATATTTT,CASSSRQGAHGNTIYF
16,TRBV6-6,.,TRBD1,TRBJ1-6,TGTGCCAGCAGTTACTCCGGACAGGTCAATCAGCTTCCCCTCCACTTT,CASSYSGQVNQLPLHF
15,TRBV5-6,.,TRBD1,TRBJ1-2,TGTGCCAGCAGCCCCAGACAGGGTGGGTTGACCGGCTACACCTTC,CASSPRQGGLTGYTF
13,TRBV2,.,.,TRBJ2-7,TGTGCCAGCAGTGTTGGCAGTACCTACGAGCAGTACTTC,CASSVGSTYEQYF
14,TRBV3-1/TRBV3-2,.,.,TRBJ2-7,TGTGCCAGCAGCCAAAGATCAACGGAGAACAAGCAGTACTTC,CASSQRSTENKQYF
12,TRBV7-9,once,.,TRBJ2-7,TGTGCCAGCAGCTTGGAGAAATCCGAGCAGTACTTC,CASSLEKSEQYF
14,TRBV4-1,.,.,TRBJ1-5,TGCGCCAGCAGCCTGGACACGAGCAATCAGCCCCAGCATTTT,CASSLDTSNQPQHF
20,TRBV24-1,.,TRBD1,TRBJ2-2,TGTGCCACCAGTGATTGGGGCCTCCACAGGGGGAGGAAGCACACCGGGGAGCTGTTTTTT,CATSDWGLHRGRKHTGELFF
11,TRBV10-2,.,.,TRBJ2-3,TGCGCCAGCAGTATGTCGGATACGCAGTATTTT,CASSMSDTQYF
15,TRBV30,.,.,TRBJ1-6,TGTGCCTGGAGCGGCAGGGTGGCCTATAATTCACCCCTCCACTTT,CAWSGRVAYNSPLHF
17,TRBV10-3,.,TRBD1,TRBJ1-5,TGTGCCATCAGTGAGGTTTGGGACAGGGGGATCAATCAGCCCCAGCATTTT,CAISEVWDRGINQPQHF
13,TRBV7-3,once,.,TRBJ1-1,TGTGCCAGCAGCTTGGGCACGAACACTGAAGCTTTCTTT,CASSLGTNTEAFF
12,TRBV27,.,TRBD1,TRBJ1-1,TGTGCCAGCCGACCCGGACAGGGTGTTGCTTTCTTT,CASRPGQGVAFF
14,TRBV11-1,.,TRBD2,TRBJ2-7,TGTGCCAGCAGCTTCACTAGCGGGGCCTACGAGCAGTACTTC,CASSFTSGAYEQYF
17,TRBV14,few,TRBD1,TRBJ2-2,TGTGCCAGCAGCCAAGATCAAGGGACAGTTTACACCGGGGAGCTGTTTTTT,CASSQDQGTVYTGELFF
12,TRBV7-8,.,.,TRBJ1-2,TGTGCCAGCAGCCAAGACTGGAATGGCTACACCTTC,CASSQDWNGYTF
16,TRBV3-1/TRBV3-2,.,TRBD2,TRBJ2-3,TGTGCCAGCAGCCAAGGGACTAGCGGGGACGTAGATACGCAGTATTTT,CASSQGTSGDVDTQYF
14,TRBV25-1,.,.,TRBJ1-6,TGTGCCAGCAGTGTCAACAGGGTGAATTCACCCCTCCACTTT,CASSVNRVNSPLHF
14,TRBV19,.,.,TRBJ2-3,TGTGCCAGTAAACCCGGGACTCTTACAGATACGCAGTATTTT,CASKPGTLTDTQYF
14,TRBV30,.,.,TRBJ1-5,TGTGCCTGGAGTGAGGGGACTGGGAATCAGCCCCAGCATTTT,CAWSEGTGNQPQHF
14,TRBV28,once,TRBD1,TRBJ1-6,TGTGCCAGCAGTTTGGGACAGCGTAATTCACCCCTCCACTTT,CASSLGQRNSPLHF
19,TRBV9,.,TRBD2,TRBJ2-1,TGTGCCAGCAGCCCATGGGGACTAGCGGGGGGGCTAGCCTACAATGAGCAGTTCTTC,CASSPWGLAGGLAYNEQFF
14,TRBV11-2,.,.,TRBJ2-1,TGTGCCAGCAGCTTTGTACTAGCCAACAATGAGCAGTTCTTC,CASSFVLANNEQFF
17,TRBV6-1,.,TRBD1,TRBJ1-2,TGTGCCAGCAGTGAAGCTAGGACAGGGGGGCTTATCTATGGCTACACCTTC,CASSEARTGGLIYGYTF
16,TRBV7-3,.,TRBD2,TRBJ2-3,TGTGCCAGCAGCTTAGGAGGAGCGGGGGGCACAGATACGCAGTATTTT,CASSLGGAGGTDTQYF
14,TRBV5-1,.,.,TRBJ1-4,TGCGCCAGCAGCTTGGAGGGCGGGGGTGAAAAACTGTTTTTT,CASSLEGGGEKLFF
16,TRBV5-5,.,TRBD2,TRBJ2-2,TGTGCCAGCAGCTTGCAGCTAGCGGGGAACACCGGGGAGCTGTTTTTT,CASSLQLAGNTGELFF
15,TRBV3-1/TRBV3-2,.,TRBD1,TRBJ2-1,TGTGCCAGCAGTCCCGGGACAGGGGTGTACAATGAGCAGTTCTTC,CASSPGTGVYNEQFF
14,TRBV6-4,once,TRBD1,TRBJ2-1,TGTGCCAGCAGTGAGGGACAGGGATACAATGAGCAGTTCTTC,CASSEGQGYNEQFF
13,TRBV5-4,.,.,TRBJ1-2,TGTGCCAGCAGCTGGCAGGGGAGAGGCGGCTACACCTTC,CASSWQGRGGYTF
17,TRBV30,once,.,TRBJ1-2,TGTGCCTGGAGTCCGACCCCCAGACAGGTGACTAACTATGGCTACACCTTC,CAWSPTPRQVTNYGYTF
13,TRBV7-9,.,.,TRBJ1-1,TGTGCCAGCAAGGACAGTGAGAACACTGAAGCTTTCTTT,CASKDSENTEAFF
14,TRBV24-1,.,TRBD1,TRBJ1-5,TGTGCCACCAGGGGACAGCTACATCATCAGCCCCAGCATTTT,CATRGQLHHQPQHF
14,TRBV14,.,.,TRBJ1-1,TGTGCCAGCAGCCAGGTGGGGGGAAACACTGAAGCTTTCTTT,CASSQVGGNTEAFF
16,TRBV11-3,.,.,TRBJ2-1,TGTGCCAGCAGCTTAGGCGGCGGGGGCCGTAACAATGAGCAGTTCTTC,CASSLGGGGRNNEQFF
14,TRBV5-6,.,TRBD2,TRBJ2-1,TGTGCCAGCAGCTCTCGACTAGCTGGGAATGAGCAGTTCTTC,CASSSRLAGNEQFF
10,TRBV20-1,.,.,TRBJ1-2,TGCAGTGCCGCACAGGGAGCCTACACCTTC,CSAAQGAYTF
16,TRBV19,.,.,TRBJ1-5,TGTGCCAGTAGTAGAGGACAGTGGAATAGCAATCAGCCCCAGCATTTT,CASSRGQWNSNQPQHF
14,TRBV9,.,TRBD1,TRBJ2-5,TGTGCCAGCAGCGCCCGACAGGGCCCAGGGACCCAGTACTTC,CASSARQGPGTQYF
15,TRBV30,.,TRBD2,TRBJ2-3,TGTGCCTGGTCCCGGGGGGGCCGTCGGACAGATACGCAGTATTTT,CAWSRGGRRTDTQYF
16,TRBV9,.,TRBD1,TRBJ2-2,TGTGCCAGCAGCGTGACCGGGACAGGGGGTACCGGGGAGCTGTTTTTT,CASSVTGTGGTGELFF
14,TRBV11-2,.,TRBD1,TRBJ1-4,TGTGCCAGCAGCGTAGCGACAGGGGCTGCGAAACTGTTTTTT,CASSVATGAAKLFF
10,TRBV23-1,once,.,TRBJ1-4,TGCGCCAGCACCGGGGAAAAACTGTTTTTT,CASTGEKLFF
12,TRBV9,.,TRBD1,TRBJ2-2,TGTGCCAGCAGCCAGGACAGGGGAAGACTGTTTTTT,CASSQDRGRLFF
15,TRBV3-1/TRBV3-2,.,.,TRBJ1-6,TGTGCCAGCAGCCAAGATAATCCCCTTAATTCACCCCTCCACTTT,CASSQDNPLNSPLHF
14,TRBV30,.,.,TRBJ1-3,TGTGCCTGGAGGAGGATCTCCTCTGGAAACACCATATATTTT,CAWRRISSGNTIYF
18,TRBV18,few,.,TRBJ1-2,TGTGCCAGCTCACCACTGACGGGATTGAGGGAGACTAACTATGGCTACACCTTC,CASSPLTGLRETNYGYTF
13,TRBV10-3,.,.,TRBJ2-3,TGTGCCATCAGTGCAGGAGGGACAGATACGCAGTATTTT,CAISAGGTDTQYF
12,TRBV12-3/TRBV12-4,.,.,TRBJ1-1,TGTGCCAGCAGGCGGGGGGAGACTGAAGCTTTCTTT,CASRRGETEAFF
15,TRBV12-5,.,TRBD1,TRBJ2-1,TGTGCTAGTGGTATCCCGGACAGGGAAGGAGATGAGCAGTTCTTC,CASGIPDREGDEQFF
17,TRBV2,.,TRBD1,TRBJ2-1,TGTGCCAGCAGTGAGCACCTCCGGGACAGGGGTGTCGATGAGCAGTTCTTC,CASSEHLRDRGVDEQFF
15,TRBV9,.,TRBD2,TRBJ2-5,TGTGCCAGCAGCAGTAGCGGGGGGGCGATCGAGACCCAGTACTTC,CASSSSGGAIETQYF
13,TRBV10-2,.,TRBD1,TRBJ1-2,TGCGCCAGCCTCGACAGGGGGCTAGATGGCTACACCTTC,CASLDRGLDGYTF